These T cell receptor beta chains were read from a single sample in a study of OX40 agonist ivuxolimab in advanced cancers. The repertoire was sequenced with immunoSEQ multiplex PCR; TCRdb's copy has only in-frame clones and lacks some. This table has under 70,000 clones, around nine tenths appearing once. The sequenced sample was CD4+ or CD8+ T cells sorted from blood, obtained in a trial of the OX40 agonist ivuxolimab. These receptors were collected from an adult with an advanced solid tumor such as melanoma, head and neck, liver or kidney cancer. Both conserved end residues are part of each CDR3. A D gene is named only where the DNA matches it firmly. A row's size may be missing; if present it is once, few, many or a size class.

D | size | J | V | DNA | CDR3
. | . | TRBJ1-1 | TRBV9 | TGTGCCAGCAGCGTAGTGTCCTCCAGGGTAAACACTGAAGCTTTCTTT | CASSVVSSRVNTEAFF
. | . | TRBJ1-1 | TRBV7-8 | TGTGCCAGCAGCTTATCGGCAGGGGTCATGAACACTGAAGCTTTCTTT | CASSLSAGVMNTEAFF
. | . | TRBJ2-7 | TRBV7-8 | TGTGCCAGCAGCTTAGTGACACCCTCCTACGAGCAGTACTTC | CASSLVTPSYEQYF
TRBD2 | . | TRBJ2-1 | TRBV15 | TGTGCCACCAGCGCCAAGGGACTAGCGGGATACAATGAGCAGTTCTTC | CATSAKGLAGYNEQFF
. | . | TRBJ2-2 | TRBV5-1 | TGCGCCAGCAGCTCCGAGGCAGCTGGCCGGGAGTGGACGGCCGGGGAGCTGTTTTTT | CASSSEAAGREWTAGELFF
. | . | TRBJ2-1 | TRBV18 | TGTGCCAGCTCACCCTTCGGGGCATACTCCTACAATGAGCAGTTCTTC | CASSPFGAYSYNEQFF
TRBD1 | . | TRBJ2-2 | TRBV30 | TGTGCCTGGAGTGTACCTAGGGGGCACAGCGGGGAGCTGTTTTTT | CAWSVPRGHSGELFF
. | . | TRBJ2-5 | TRBV2 | TGTGCCAGCAGTGAAGTTCCAGGGAAGGACGTGACCCAGTACTTC | CASSEVPGKDVTQYF
. | . | TRBJ1-4 | TRBV13 | TGTGCCAGCACCCTTCGGGGGGAGTCCGCAGCTAATGAAAAACTGTTTTTT | CASTLRGESAANEKLFF
. | . | TRBJ1-2 | TRBV19 | TGTGCCACCGGGACGGGGGGCTACACCTTC | CATGTGGYTF
TRBD2 | . | TRBJ2-1 | TRBV4-1 | TGCGCCAGCAGCCATGCTAGCGGCAGCTCCTACAATGAGCAGTTCTTC | CASSHASGSSYNEQFF
TRBD2 | . | TRBJ2-1 | TRBV27 | TGTGCCAGCACCACAGCGGGGACTAGCGGGGCTAATGAGCAGTTCTTC | CASTTAGTSGANEQFF
. | . | TRBJ2-2 | TRBV5-8 | TGTGCCAGCAGCCCCCTCCAGGGTATGAACGGGGAGCTGTTTTTT | CASSPLQGMNGELFF
. | . | TRBJ1-2 | TRBV4-2 | TGTGCCAGCAGCCAAGATAATGTCGGATTGTTAGGCTACACCTTC | CASSQDNVGLLGYTF
TRBD2 | . | TRBJ2-1 | TRBV2 | TGTGCCAGCAGTGAAGGGCGGGGGGACTACAATGAGCAGTTCTTC | CASSEGRGDYNEQFF
. | . | TRBJ1-2 | TRBV5-1 | TGCGCCAGCAGCTTGGCCGGATCCTGGGGGATTCACTATAACTATGGCTACACCTTC | CASSLAGSWGIHYNYGYTF
. | . | TRBJ2-7 | TRBV18 | TGTGCCAGCTCACCGCCCGTGACTATCTCCTACGAGCAGTACTTC | CASSPPVTISYEQYF
. | . | TRBJ1-1 | TRBV10-3 | TGTGCCATCAGTGAGTTCGGGGGGACTGAAGCTTTCTTT | CAISEFGGTEAFF
TRBD1 | once | TRBJ2-1 | TRBV5-8 | TGTGCCAGCATTCTAGGCCACCCAGGGGGCGATGAGCAGTTCTTC | CASILGHPGGDEQFF
. | . | TRBJ2-7 | TRBV13 | TGTGCCAGCAGCTTAGGCCTAAGTTACGAGCAGTACTTC | CASSLGLSYEQYF
. | . | TRBJ1-5 | TRBV10-3 | TGTGCCATCAGTGAAGTCGGTAGCAATCAGCCCCAGCATTTT | CAISEVGSNQPQHF
. | . | TRBJ2-2 | TRBV11-2 | TGTGCCAGCAGCTTAGAAAGGGCGACGTCCGGGGAGCTGTTTTTT | CASSLERATSGELFF
. | . | TRBJ2-5 | TRBV9 | TGTGCCAGCAGCGTAGGAGGGGCCCAAGAGACCCAGTACTTC | CASSVGGAQETQYF
TRBD2 | once | TRBJ2-5 | TRBV10-3 | TGTGCCATCAGTGAAGGACTAGCGGGGTTCGAAGAGTTTCAAGAGACCCAGTACTTC | CAISEGLAGFEEFQETQYF
. | . | TRBJ2-7 | TRBV2 | TGTGCCAGCAGGGACCTCGGGACTTACGGGCAGTACTTC | CASRDLGTYGQYF
TRBD1 | . | TRBJ1-6 | TRBV2 | TGTGCCAGCAGTGAAGGGGACAGTAATAATTCACCCCTCCACTTT | CASSEGDSNNSPLHF
TRBD1 | . | TRBJ2-5 | TRBV19 | TGTGCCAGTAGTTCTGAGATGGGACAGGGGGTGACCCAGTACTTC | CASSSEMGQGVTQYF
TRBD1 | . | TRBJ2-7 | TRBV27 | TGTGCCAGCAGTTTAGACAGGGGCGGCGAGCAGTACTTC | CASSLDRGGEQYF
TRBD1 | once | TRBJ1-5 | TRBV11-2 | TGTGCCAGCAGCTTAGAAGAGGGACAGGGAGCCCAGCCCCAGCATTTT | CASSLEEGQGAQPQHF
TRBD2 | . | TRBJ2-1 | TRBV2 | TGTGCCAGCAGACTAGCGGGGGGCAATGAGCAGTTCTTC | CASRLAGGNEQFF
. | . | TRBJ2-3 | TRBV7-9 | TGTGCCAGCTTCCCCCCGCAGGGCGCACGATGGACAGATACGCAGTATTTT | CASFPPQGARWTDTQYF
. | . | TRBJ2-5 | TRBV7-3 | TGTGCCAGCAGCCCTGGGGGAGGTCAAGAGACCCAGTACTTC | CASSPGGGQETQYF
TRBD1 | . | TRBJ2-7 | TRBV14 | TGTGCCAGCAGCCAAAGAGTTGGGACAGGGTGGTACGAGCAGTACTTC | CASSQRVGTGWYEQYF
. | . | TRBJ1-1 | TRBV5-6 | TGTGCCAGCAGCTCGGGGCAGGGCTACACTGAAGCTTTCTTT | CASSSGQGYTEAFF
. | medium-sized | TRBJ2-7 | TRBV7-6 | TGTGCCAGCAGCCCCGGGTCAGGGTCGACCTACGAGCAGTACTTC | CASSPGSGSTYEQYF
. | . | TRBJ1-1 | TRBV10-2 | TGCGCCAGCGCCAAGCAGGGAATAGGCACTGAAGCTTTCTTT | CASAKQGIGTEAFF
. | . | TRBJ1-5 | TRBV4-1 | TGCGCCAGCAGCCAAGACCGGGACAAGTATCAGCCCCAGCATTTT | CASSQDRDKYQPQHF
. | once | TRBJ1-2 | TRBV11-2 | TGTGCCAGCGGGTGGTGGGGGGACTATGGCTACACCTTC | CASGWWGDYGYTF
TRBD1 | . | TRBJ2-7 | TRBV7-6 | TGTGCCAGCAGCCACAGGGGGCTAAGCTACGAGCAGTACTTC | CASSHRGLSYEQYF
. | . | TRBJ2-7 | TRBV14 | TGTGCCAGCAGCCAATCCATGGGCTACGAGCAGTACTTC | CASSQSMGYEQYF
. | . | TRBJ2-3 | TRBV9 | TGTGCCAGCAGCGATACTAGTAGCACAGATACGCAGTATTTT | CASSDTSSTDTQYF
. | once | TRBJ1-3 | TRBV27 | TGTGCCAGCAGTTTTGCGCCCTCTGGAAACACCATATATTTT | CASSFAPSGNTIYF
TRBD1 | . | TRBJ1-1 | TRBV13 | TGTGCCAGCAGCCCTCTGGGACAGCTGAACACTGAAGCTTTCTTT | CASSPLGQLNTEAFF
. | once | TRBJ1-3 | TRBV4-1 | TGCGCCAGCAGCCAGGACAGAGGAGCAGGAAACACCATATATTTT | CASSQDRGAGNTIYF
. | . | TRBJ2-5 | TRBV27 | TGTGCCAGCAGTTTGGGGGAGACCCAGTACTTC | CASSLGETQYF
. | few | TRBJ2-7 | TRBV27 | TGTGCCAGCGGCGGGACATCGGTCGAGCAGTACTTC | CASGGTSVEQYF
. | once | TRBJ2-2 | TRBV11-2 | TGTGCCAGCAGCTTAGTTTACGGGGGAGGCCTTAAACACGGGGAGCTGTTTTTT | CASSLVYGGGLKHGELFF
. | . | TRBJ1-2 | TRBV5-1 | TGCGCCAGCAGCTTGGGGGTTAACCCCATCTATGGCTACACCTTC | CASSLGVNPIYGYTF
TRBD2 | . | TRBJ2-3 | TRBV10-3 | TGTGCCATCAGTGACAATAGCGGGGGCAGCACAGATACGCAGTATTTT | CAISDNSGGSTDTQYF
. | . | TRBJ2-1 | TRBV5-1 | TGCGCCAGCAGCCCTGAAGTGGCCTACAATGAGCAGTTCTTC | CASSPEVAYNEQFF
TRBD1 | . | TRBJ1-4 | TRBV7-6 | TGTGCCAGCAGTGGGACAGGATTTCCTAATGAAAAACTGTTTTTT | CASSGTGFPNEKLFF
. | . | TRBJ2-7 | TRBV27 | TGTGCCAGCAGTTCCCTCTCCTACGAGCAGTACTTC | CASSSLSYEQYF
TRBD1 | . | TRBJ2-7 | TRBV4-1 | TGCGCCAGCAGCCACCGGGACAGTACCTACGAGCAGTACTTC | CASSHRDSTYEQYF
. | . | TRBJ1-4 | TRBV9 | TGTGCCAGCAGCGCTGGGGGGGTAGGCGCTAATGAAAAACTGTTTTTT | CASSAGGVGANEKLFF
TRBD2 | . | TRBJ2-3 | TRBV19 | TGTGCCAGTAAAGAACTAGCGGGGGGGCCGTGGTATTTT | CASKELAGGPWYF